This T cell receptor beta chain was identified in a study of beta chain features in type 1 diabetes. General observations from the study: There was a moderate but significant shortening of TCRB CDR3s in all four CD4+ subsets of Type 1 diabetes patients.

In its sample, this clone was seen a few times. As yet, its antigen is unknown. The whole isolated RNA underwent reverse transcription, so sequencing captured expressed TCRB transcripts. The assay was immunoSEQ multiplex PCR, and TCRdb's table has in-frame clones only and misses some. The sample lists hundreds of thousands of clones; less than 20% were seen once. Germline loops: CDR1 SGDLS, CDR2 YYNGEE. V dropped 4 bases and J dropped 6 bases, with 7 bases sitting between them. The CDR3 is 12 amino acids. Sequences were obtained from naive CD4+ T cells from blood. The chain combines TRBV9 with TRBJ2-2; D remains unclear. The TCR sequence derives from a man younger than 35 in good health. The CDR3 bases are TGTGCCAGCAGCAGTATTTCCGGGGAGCTGTTTTTT. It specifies CASSSISGELFF.